The 21 T cell receptor beta chains below were found in one sample sequenced in a study of shared clonotypes between healthy human individuals. Naivety among CD8 cells was defined by CD45RO negativity and positive CCR7 selection, thereby excluding terminally differentiated effector memory CD45RA+ cells. Data came from immunoSEQ multiplex PCR; TCRdb stores just in-frame clones and leaves some out. The sample includes about 820,000 clones, approximately 92% of them seen just once. Sample: naive CD8+ T cells sorted from blood. The receptors derive from a man aged 25-40 years in good health.

The rearrangement joins TRBV7-9 to TRBJ2-7, with 9 nucleotides matching TRBD2. The CDR3 totals 13 residues. Germline-derived CDR1 and CDR2 are SEHNR and FQNEAQ (reference sequence). V shed 2 bases, J shed 7 bases, and the junction held 3 bases outside the gene matches. The CDR3 sequence is CASSLLAGLEQYF. The CDR3 DNA reads as TGTGCCAGCAGCTTACTAGCGGGATTGGAGCAGTACTTC.

This chain links TRBV19 with TRBJ2-5; weak D call: TRBD1 (5 bases). CDR3 length: 14 residues. Trimming shortened V by 5 bases and J by 5 bases, and 15 bases separated the two germline ends. CDR1 is LNHDA, CDR2 SQIVND, per germline (reference sequence). The CDR3 protein is CASSLVPGIETQYF. CDR3 coding DNA: TGTGCCAGTAGTTTGGTCCCAGGGATCGAGACCCAGTACTTC.

The chain uses TRBV7-9 and TRBJ1-1; tentative D call: TRBD1 (6 bases). Germline CDR1 and CDR2: SEHNR and FQNEAQ (reference sequence). CDR3 length: 15 amino acids. V was clipped by 3 bases and J by 1 base, with 12 bases between them. Here the CDR3 DNA reads TGTGCCAGCAGCTTCAGTACAGGGACGAACACTGAAGCTTTCTTT. Its translation is CASSFSTGTNTEAFF.

This chain connects TRBV27 to TRBJ1-4, with D possibly being TRBD1 (5 bases). Germline V gene lookup returns CDR1 MNHEY and CDR2 SMNVEV (reference sequence). The CDR3 is 16 amino acids. Trimming stripped 6 bases from V and 2 bases from J, with 16 bases between. The CDR3 region is CASRRTGGMTNEKLFF. The CDR3 DNA follows: TGTGCCAGCAGAAGAACAGGAGGCATGACTAATGAAAAACTGTTTTTT.

The genes are TRBV5-4 and TRBJ2-7; 11 positions agree with TRBD2. CDR1 and CDR2 (germline): SGHNT, YYREEE (reference sequence). The CDR3 covers 16 residues. V lost 4 bases and J lost 6; bases outside the gene matches: 12. CDR3 sequence: CASSQLAGGPGSEQYF. The CDR3 DNA is TGTGCCAGCAGCCAATTAGCGGGAGGGCCCGGGAGCGAGCAGTACTTC.

J is TRBJ1-4 and V is TRBV7-9; D is unresolved. Trimming pared 5 bases from V and 8 bases from J, leaving 15 bases between. The CDR3 has 14 amino acids. The germline CDR1 and CDR2 sequences are SEHNR and FQNEAQ (reference sequence). CDR3 region: CASSPWTPGEKLFF. CDR3 sequence (DNA): TGTGCCAGCAGCCCTTGGACCCCGGGGGAAAAACTGTTTTTT.

The V gene is TRBV6-1, the J gene TRBJ2-1, with a tentative D call TRBD1 (6 bases). V lost 1 base and J lost 1, with 8 bases in between. Germline CDR1 reads MNHNS; CDR2 reads SASEGT. This CDR3 has 15 residues. Written as DNA, the CDR3 is TGTGCCAGCAGTGAAGTAGGGACATCCTACAATGAGCAGTTCTTC. Amino acids: CASSEVGTSYNEQFF.

The chain recombines TRBV14 with TRBJ2-2, with no clear D. Germline V lookup: CDR1 SGHDN, CDR2 FVKESK. The CDR3 runs to 15 residues. V dropped 2 bases and J dropped 0 bases, with 7 bases sitting between them. CDR3 DNA: TGTGCCAGCAGCCAAATAGCAGCGAACACCGGGGAGCTGTTTTTT. It codes for CASSQIAANTGELFF.

This chain joins TRBV11-2 and TRBJ2-7; no definite D call. Trimming cost V 6 bases and J 3 bases, with 6 bases left between them. Germline CDR1 reads SGHAT; CDR2 reads FQNNGV. CDR3 length: 11 amino acids. DNA of the CDR3: TGTGCCAGCAGAACAAACTACGAGCAGTACTTC. Amino acid sequence: CASRTNYEQYF.

This chain joins TRBV7-2 and TRBJ2-7; D not resolved. From germline, CDR1 is SGHTA and CDR2 FQGNSA. The germline V and J ends were trimmed by 4 bases and 3 bases, with 7 bases remaining between them. The CDR3 loop spans 12 amino acids. The CDR3 sequence is CASSSQDYEQYF. The CDR3 DNA sequence: TGTGCCAGCAGCTCACAAGACTACGAGCAGTACTTC.

This clone was counted a few times. The rearrangement joins TRBV30 to TRBJ1-5; D not certain. Germline V CDR1 and CDR2: GTSNPN, SVGIG (reference sequence). Trimming shortened V by 8 bases and J by 0 bases, and 14 bases separated the two germline ends. The CDR3 is 14 residues long. The CDR3 nucleotides are TGTGCCCTGGGATATGGAGATAGCAATCAGCCCCAGCATTTT. It yields the protein CALGYGDSNQPQHF.

The V gene is TRBV5-1, the J gene TRBJ2-1; TRBD2 aligns across 10 bases. The V gene's germline CDR1 is SGHRS and CDR2 YFSETQ. The CDR3 extends over 16 amino acids. The V segment lost 5 bases and the J segment 2 bases; nucleotides outside the gene matches: 7. The CDR3: CASRSLAGEAYNEQFF. As DNA, the CDR3 is TGCGCCAGCAGATCGCTAGCGGGAGAAGCCTACAATGAGCAGTTCTTC.

A single count supports this clone. This chain uses TRBV7-3 with TRBJ1-1; D gene unclear. This CDR3 is built from 15 residues. V lost 4 bases to trimming and J lost 2 bases, with 14 bases between them. Germline V gives CDR1 SGHTA, CDR2 FQGTGA. In nucleotides, the CDR3 is TGTGCCAGCAGCTCAAGTGGAGCAGGAAACACTGAAGCTTTCTTT. This translates into CASSSSGAGNTEAFF.

CDR3 sequence: CAWSVEGAGEKLFF. In DNA, the CDR3 is TGTGCCTGGAGTGTCGAGGGGGCTGGTGAAAAACTGTTTTTT. V is TRBV30 and J is TRBJ1-4, with 7 bases aligning to TRBD1. Trimming at V came to 0 bases and at J to 7 bases, leaving 5 bases not matched to a gene. The CDR3 is 14 residues long. Germline V gene sequence: CDR1 GTSNPN, CDR2 SVGIG (reference sequence).

The CDR3 sequence: CASSLRLDRYNEQFF. DNA of the CDR3: TGTGCCAGCAGCTTAAGACTAGATAGATACAATGAGCAGTTCTTC. The V gene is TRBV7-8, the J gene TRBJ2-1; D is perhaps TRBD2 (6 bases). Germline CDR1 is SGHVS and CDR2 is FQNEAQ. Between the trimmed V and J ends, which lost 2 bases and 4 bases, there was a span of 12 bases. CDR3 length: 15 amino acids.

The table lists this clone with a count of one. The gene calls are TRBV10-1 and TRBJ2-1, with 7 bases fitting TRBD2. The V gene's germline CDR1 is WNHNN and CDR2 SYGVQD (reference sequence). The length of the CDR3 is 16 residues. V lost 6 bases to trimming and J lost 8 bases; unmatched junction nucleotides: 16. The CDR3 DNA sequence: TGCGCCAGCAGGGAGCCCACGGGGACTACCGGTCATGAGCAGTTCTTC. As protein: CASREPTGTTGHEQFF.

The V and J genes are TRBV28 and TRBJ2-5; 7 positions agree with TRBD1. The V segment lost 3 bases and the J segment 3 bases; nucleotides outside the gene matches: 16. The germline V gene encodes CDR1 MDHEN and CDR2 SYDVKM. CDR3 length: 18 amino acids. The CDR3 DNA follows: TGTGCCAGCAGTTTCCCCTACAGCACCGACAGGGCCGAAGAGACCCAGTACTTC. This translates into CASSFPYSTDRAEETQYF.

V usage is TRBV2 and J usage is TRBJ2-2; TRBD2 matches at 11 bases. The CDR3 has 20 residues. Losses at the gene ends were 2 bases for V and 8 bases for J; bases not matched to a gene: 19. Germline-derived CDR1 and CDR2 are SNHLY and FYNNEI. CDR3: CASSETRDRHSGRALGELFF. DNA for the CDR3: TGTGCCAGCAGTGAAACACGGGACAGACATAGCGGGAGGGCCTTGGGGGAGCTGTTTTTT.

This sequence joins TRBV2 and TRBJ2-5; D assignment may be TRBD1 or TRBD2 (5 bases each). V lost 0 bases, J lost 5 bases, and 16 bases lay in between. The V gene's germline CDR1 is SNHLY and CDR2 FYNNEI. The CDR3 extends over 16 amino acids. CDR3 DNA sequence: TGTGCCAGCAGTGAAGCGAGGGGCTCACCCGGGGAGACCCAGTACTTC. Protein sequence: CASSEARGSPGETQYF.

Notes on this clone: Different DNA sequences within this sample yield the same CDR3. The V call is TRBV4-3, the J call TRBJ2-7; 10 bases map to TRBD2. The ends lost 1 base at V and 3 bases at J; junction bases unmatched: 0. This CDR3 region has 14 residues. Germline V gene lookup returns CDR1 LGHNA and CDR2 YSLEER. CDR3: CASSQGTSGYEQYF. DNA of the CDR3: TGCGCCAGCAGCCAAGGGACTAGCGGCTACGAGCAGTACTTC.

The chain has TRBV7-9 and TRBJ1-2; D unclear. V shed 8 bases and J shed 7 bases, with 11 bases lying between them. This CDR3 spans 11 amino acids. Germline V gene lookup returns CDR1 SEHNR and CDR2 FQNEAQ (reference sequence). CDR3 loop: CASRAERGYTF. In DNA form, the CDR3 reads TGTGCCAGCCGTGCAGAGCGTGGCTACACCTTC.